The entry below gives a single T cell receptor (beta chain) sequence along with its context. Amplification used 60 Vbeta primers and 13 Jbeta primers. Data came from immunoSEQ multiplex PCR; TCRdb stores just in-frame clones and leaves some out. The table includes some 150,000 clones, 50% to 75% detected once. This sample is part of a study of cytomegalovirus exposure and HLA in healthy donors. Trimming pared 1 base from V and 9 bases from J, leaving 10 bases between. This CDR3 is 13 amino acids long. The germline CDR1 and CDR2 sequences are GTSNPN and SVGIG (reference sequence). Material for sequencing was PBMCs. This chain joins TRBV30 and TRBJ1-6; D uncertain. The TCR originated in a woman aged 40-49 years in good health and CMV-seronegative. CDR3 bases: TGTGCCTGGAGTGCCGGGATAGGTTCACCCCTCCACTTT. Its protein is CAWSAGIGSPLHF.